Below are 24 T cell receptor beta chains sequenced from a single sample in a study of shared clonotypes between healthy human individuals. Naivety among CD8 cells was defined by CD45RO negativity and positive CCR7 selection, thereby excluding terminally differentiated effector memory CD45RA+ cells. The protocol was immunoSEQ multiplex PCR, while the TCRdb copy is restricted to in-frame clones and leaves out a portion. Among about 680,000 clones, about 91% were seen once, and the ten largest hold about a quarter. Input material: naive CD8+ T cells sorted from blood. All receptors come from a young man in good health.

This chain joins TRBV7-9 and TRBJ2-3, with 13 positions matching TRBD2. The CDR3 runs 15 residues. V shed 4 bases, J shed 6 bases, and the junction held 4 bases outside the gene matches. CDR1 is SEHNR, CDR2 FQNEAQ, per germline (reference sequence). Here the CDR3 reads CASSSTSGRADTQYF. The CDR3 region has the DNA TGTGCCAGCAGCTCCACTAGCGGGAGGGCGGATACGCAGTATTTT.

The chain links TRBV28 to TRBJ1-5; TRBD1 matches 7 bases. The CDR3 sequence is 16 residues long. Unmatched junction bases numbered 10, after V lost 5 bases and J lost 3 bases. CDR1 and CDR2 from the germline V gene are MDHEN and SYDVKM. The CDR3 here is CASSGLRTGYNQPQHF. Here the CDR3 DNA reads TGTGCCAGCAGTGGATTAAGGACAGGATACAATCAGCCCCAGCATTTT. Looking up the rest from reference TRBV28 and TRBJ1-5 gives the full variable domain: DVKVTQSSRYLVKRTGEKVFLECVQDMDHENMFWYRQDPGLGLRLIYFSYDVKMKEKGDIPEGYSVSREKKERFSLILESASTNQTSMYLCASSGLRTGYNQPQHFGDGTRLSIL.

The V and J genes are TRBV30 and TRBJ2-1, with unresolved D. CDR3 size: 14 residues. Trimming stripped 4 bases from V and 13 bases from J, with 23 bases between. From germline, CDR1 is GTSNPN and CDR2 SVGIG (reference sequence). The CDR3 loop reads CAWTSNRGVDLQFF. The CDR3 bases are TGTGCCTGGACTTCAAACCGTGGGGTAGATCTTCAGTTCTTC.

The chain couples TRBV19 to TRBJ2-7; TRBD1 aligns across 10 bases. V was clipped by 5 bases and J by 3 bases; unmatched bases: 7. From germline, CDR1 is LNHDA and CDR2 SQIVND (reference sequence). This CDR3 has 15 amino acids. The CDR3: CASSPATGGSYEQYF. CDR3 DNA: TGTGCCAGTAGTCCCGCGACAGGGGGCAGCTACGAGCAGTACTTC.

The chain recombines TRBV5-1 with TRBJ1-1, with D unresolved. The CDR3 runs to 15 residues. Germline CDR1 is SGHRS and CDR2 is YFSETQ. V was cut by 0 bases and J by 1 base, with 10 bases left in between. The CDR3 spells CASSLEIGANTEAFF. CDR3 nucleotides: TGCGCCAGCAGCTTGGAGATCGGAGCGAACACTGAAGCTTTCTTT.

The genes are TRBV29-1 and TRBJ2-1, with a possible D match to TRBD1 (8 bases). CDR1 is SQVTM, CDR2 ANQGSEA, per germline. The CDR3 is 14 residues long. Trimming took off 4 bases at V and 7 bases at J, with 17 bases between the two ends. This chain's CDR3 is CSVGQGRGMNEQFF. CDR3 nucleotides: TGCAGCGTTGGACAGGGGAGGGGTATGAATGAGCAGTTCTTC.

The gene calls are TRBV28 and TRBJ2-7, with 9 positions matching TRBD2. V trimming: 5 bases; J trimming: 7 bases; junction bases outside the gene matches: 9. CDR3 size: 14 residues. From germline, CDR1 is MDHEN and CDR2 SYDVKM. This chain's CDR3 is CASSEIAGDQEQYF. CDR3 nucleotide sequence: TGTGCCAGCAGTGAGATAGCGGGAGATCAAGAGCAGTACTTC. Full variable domain (missing parts from reference TRBV28 and TRBJ2-7): DVKVTQSSRYLVKRTGEKVFLECVQDMDHENMFWYRQDPGLGLRLIYFSYDVKMKEKGDIPEGYSVSREKKERFSLILESASTNQTSMYLCASSEIAGDQEQYFGPGTRLTVT.

The chain employs TRBV7-9 and TRBJ2-1; D might be TRBD1 or TRBD2, each matching 7 bases. V dropped 5 bases and J dropped 10 bases, with 18 bases sitting between them. The CDR3 consists of 14 residues. The germline CDR1 and CDR2 sequences are SEHNR and FQNEAQ (reference sequence). The CDR3 loop is CASSTSGGDREQFF. In DNA, the CDR3 is TGTGCCAGCAGCACCTCTGGGGGGGACAGAGAGCAGTTCTTC.

The genes are TRBV27 and TRBJ1-1; 11 bases align to TRBD1. The CDR3 consists of 15 residues. V lost 5 bases to trimming and J lost 4 bases; unmatched junction nucleotides: 6. Germline values: CDR1 MNHEY, CDR2 SMNVEV (reference sequence). CDR3 in amino acids: CASSRGTGGLTEAFF. The CDR3 region has the DNA TGTGCCAGCAGTAGGGGGACAGGGGGTCTCACTGAAGCTTTCTTT.

The chain is built from TRBV19 and TRBJ2-2, with 10 bases lining up with TRBD2. This CDR3 comprises 16 residues. V shed 4 bases and J 9 bases; nucleotides not matched to a gene: 11. The germline V gene has CDR1 LNHDA and CDR2 SQIVND (reference sequence). The CDR3 DNA sequence: TGTGCCAGTAGTAGCAAAATTAGCGGGAGGAGTTGGGAGCTGTTTTTT. Translating it yields CASSSKISGRSWELFF.

The chain is built from TRBV28 and TRBJ1-1; D might be TRBD1 (6 bases). V was shortened by 5 bases and J by 6 bases, with 13 bases between the two germline ends. The CDR3 covers 13 residues. Germline assignment: CDR1 MDHEN and CDR2 SYDVKM. Here the CDR3 reads CASSPRQDSEAFF. CDR3 sequence (DNA): TGTGCCAGCAGTCCCCGACAGGATTCTGAAGCTTTCTTT.

The rearrangement joins TRBV7-2 to TRBJ2-1, with 9 nucleotides matching TRBD2. Germline loops: CDR1 SGHTA, CDR2 FQGNSA. This CDR3 is 15 amino acids long. V shed 1 base and J 8 bases; nucleotides not matched to a gene: 6. CDR3 DNA: TGTGCCAGCAGCTTAGATGCGGGAGGGTTGGATGAGCAGTTCTTC. Translated, it gives CASSLDAGGLDEQFF.

The chain has TRBV7-9 and TRBJ2-1, with 8 bases matching TRBD1. CDR1 SEHNR and CDR2 FQNEAQ come from the germline V gene (reference sequence). The CDR3 is made up of 15 amino acids. Unmatched junction bases numbered 7, after V lost 5 bases and J lost 4 bases. The chain's CDR3 is CASSNPGQEYNEQFF. Here the CDR3 DNA reads TGTGCCAGCAGCAACCCGGGACAGGAGTACAATGAGCAGTTCTTC.

The chain combines TRBV10-3 with TRBJ2-2; D is ambiguous. The CDR3 sequence is 13 residues long. CDR1 ENHRY and CDR2 SYGVKD come from the germline V gene. The V end lost 3 bases, the J end lost 5 bases, and 7 bases lay between the germline ends. CDR3 loop: CAISDGETGELFF. Written as DNA, the CDR3 is TGTGCCATCAGTGATGGGGAAACCGGGGAGCTGTTTTTT.

The chain employs TRBV7-2 and TRBJ2-5, with TRBD2 identical over 7 bases. Looked up from germline, CDR1 is SGHTA and CDR2 is FQGNSA. J gave up 1 base and V 5 bases, and 10 bases lay outside the gene matches. The CDR3 loop spans 16 amino acids. The CDR3: CASSPPLADIQETQYF. DNA for the CDR3: TGTGCCAGCAGCCCCCCCCTAGCGGACATCCAAGAGACCCAGTACTTC.

The rearrangement links TRBV5-1 to TRBJ2-2; 7 bases match TRBD1. V was pared by 1 base and J by 0 bases, with 6 bases of the junction left unmatched. Germline loops: CDR1 SGHRS, CDR2 YFSETQ. The CDR3 is made up of 17 amino acids. CDR3 amino acids: CASSLIGTETNTGELFF. The CDR3, as DNA: TGCGCCAGCAGCTTGATCGGGACAGAAACGAACACCGGGGAGCTGTTTTTT.

This chain uses TRBV28 with TRBJ2-2; either TRBD1 or TRBD2 may fit D (6 bases each). V was shortened by 3 bases and J by 0 bases, with 14 bases between the two germline ends. Germline lookup yields CDR1 MDHEN and CDR2 SYDVKM. This CDR3 spans 17 amino acids. For the CDR3, the DNA is TGTGCCAGCAGTTTTTCGGCGGGACATACGAACACCGGGGAGCTGTTTTTT. Its protein is CASSFSAGHTNTGELFF. Using reference TRBV28 and TRBJ2-2 for the parts outside the CDR3, the full variable domain is DVKVTQSSRYLVKRTGEKVFLECVQDMDHENMFWYRQDPGLGLRLIYFSYDVKMKEKGDIPEGYSVSREKKERFSLILESASTNQTSMYLCASSFSAGHTNTGELFFGEGSRLTVL.

This chain links TRBV4-3 with TRBJ2-7, with 8 bases identical to TRBD1. The CDR3 extends over 15 amino acids. V gave up 0 bases and J gave up 5 bases; unmatched junction bases: 6. Germline-derived CDR1 and CDR2 are LGHNA and YSLEER. The chain's CDR3 is CASSQEGQGMHEQYF. The CDR3 DNA reads as TGCGCCAGCAGCCAAGAAGGACAGGGAATGCACGAGCAGTACTTC.

The count of this clone is one. The CDR3 region has the DNA TGTGCCAGCAGCGAAAGAGGACTCTGGGGTTCAGAGACCCAGTACTTC. Protein: CASSERGLWGSETQYF. The rearrangement joins TRBV11-2 to TRBJ2-5; D perhaps matches TRBD2 (5 bases). Germline V gene lookup returns CDR1 SGHAT and CDR2 FQNNGV. V was cut by 5 bases and J by 4 bases, with 20 bases left in between. CDR3 length: 16 amino acids.

CDR3: CASKFLSGQPSTDTQYF. Here the CDR3 DNA reads TGTGCCAGTAAATTTCTTTCGGGGCAGCCCAGCACAGATACGCAGTATTTT. This chain joins TRBV27 and TRBJ2-3, with D perhaps being TRBD1 or TRBD2 (5 bases each). The V end was cut by 9 bases, the J end by 0 bases, with 22 bases between. Per the germline V gene, CDR1 is MNHEY and CDR2 is SMNVEV (reference sequence). This CDR3 region has 17 residues.

J is TRBJ2-7 and V is TRBV27; possibly TRBD1 or TRBD2 for D (5 bases each). This CDR3 comprises 14 residues. V lost 6 bases and J lost 0, with 12 bases in between. The germline gives CDR1 MNHEY, CDR2 SMNVEV (reference sequence). The CDR3 DNA is TGTGCCAGCAGCCATGGGGGTAACTCCTACGAGCAGTACTTC. Translated, it gives CASSHGGNSYEQYF.

The genes are TRBV4-2 and TRBJ2-6; 11 bases fit TRBD2. Germline V lookup: CDR1 LGHNA, CDR2 YNFKEQ. The CDR3 length is 18 residues. Losses at the gene ends were 3 bases for V and 0 bases for J; bases not matched to a gene: 4. CDR3 amino acids: CASSQGTSGNSGANVLTF. CDR3 DNA: TGTGCCAGCAGCCAGGGGACTAGCGGTAACTCTGGGGCCAACGTCCTGACTTTC.

The J gene is TRBJ2-3, the V gene TRBV7-6; D unclear. The V end was cut by 5 bases, the J end by 5 bases, with 2 bases between. The germline gives CDR1 SGHVS, CDR2 FNYEAQ. The length of the CDR3 is 10 residues. CDR3 sequence reads: CASSLDTQYF. The CDR3 coding sequence is TGTGCCAGCAGCCTAGATACGCAGTATTTT.

The rearrangement links TRBV28 to TRBJ1-5; possible D gene TRBD1, 6 bases. V lost 5 bases, J lost 3 bases, and 14 bases lay in between. The CDR3 loop spans 15 amino acids. Germline V gene lookup returns CDR1 MDHEN and CDR2 SYDVKM. The CDR3 bases are TGTGCCAGCAGTGTCTCCGGACAGTTCAATCAGCCCCAGCATTTT. It encodes CASSVSGQFNQPQHF.